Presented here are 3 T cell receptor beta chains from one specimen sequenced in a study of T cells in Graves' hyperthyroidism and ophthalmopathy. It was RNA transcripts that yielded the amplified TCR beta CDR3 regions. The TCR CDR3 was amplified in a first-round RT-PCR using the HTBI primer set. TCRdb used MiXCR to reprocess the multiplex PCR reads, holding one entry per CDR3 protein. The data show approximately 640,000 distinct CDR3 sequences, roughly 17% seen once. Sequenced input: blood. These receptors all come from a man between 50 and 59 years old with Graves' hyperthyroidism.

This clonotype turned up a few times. The CDR3 loop is CATSDPGLQETQYF. The CDR3 DNA reads as TGTGCCACCAGTGATCCCGGCCTACAAGAGACCCAGTACTTC. The chain carries TRBV24-1 and TRBJ2-5; D uncertain. The CDR3 has 14 amino acids. Per the germline V gene, CDR1 is KGHDR and CDR2 is SFDVKD. Trimming left V 3 bases short and J 2 bases short, with 9 bases between.

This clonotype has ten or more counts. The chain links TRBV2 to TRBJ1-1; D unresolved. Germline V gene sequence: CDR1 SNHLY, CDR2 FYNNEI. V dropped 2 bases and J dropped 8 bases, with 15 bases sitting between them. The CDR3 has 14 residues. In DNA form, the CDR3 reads TGTGCCAGCAGTGAATCGGTGGGAGGCTTAGAAGCTTTCTTT. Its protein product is CASSESVGGLEAFF.

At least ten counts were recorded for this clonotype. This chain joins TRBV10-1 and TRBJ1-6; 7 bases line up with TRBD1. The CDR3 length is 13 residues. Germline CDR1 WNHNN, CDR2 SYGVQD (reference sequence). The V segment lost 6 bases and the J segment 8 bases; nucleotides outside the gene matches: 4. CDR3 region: CASSRDSYSPLHF. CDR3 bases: TGCGCCAGCAGCCGGGACAGTTATTCACCCCTCCACTTT.